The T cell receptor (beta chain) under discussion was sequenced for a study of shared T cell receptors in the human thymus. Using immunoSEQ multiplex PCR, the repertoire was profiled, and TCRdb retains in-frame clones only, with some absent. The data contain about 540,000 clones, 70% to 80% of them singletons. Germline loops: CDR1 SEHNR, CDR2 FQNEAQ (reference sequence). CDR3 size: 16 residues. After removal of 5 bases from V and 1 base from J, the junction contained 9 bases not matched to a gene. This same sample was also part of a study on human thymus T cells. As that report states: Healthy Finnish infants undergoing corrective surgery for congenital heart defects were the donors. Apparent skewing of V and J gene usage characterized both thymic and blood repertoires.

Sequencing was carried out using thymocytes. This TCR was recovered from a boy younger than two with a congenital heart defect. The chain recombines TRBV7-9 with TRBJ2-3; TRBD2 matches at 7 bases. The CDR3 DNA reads TGTGCCAGCAGCGGCTCTCAGCGGGACCGCACAGATACGCAGTATTTT. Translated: CASSGSQRDRTDTQYF.